The 7 T cell receptor beta chains presented below share a single source sample, sequenced in a study of blood T cell repertoires in COVID-19. The data were produced by immunoSEQ multiplex PCR, yet TCRdb's version contains in-frame clones alone and is incomplete. Among 75,000 to 95,000 clones listed, around 78% were seen once. The sample was peripheral blood. All receptors derive from a man aged 55 to 70 with COVID-19, enrolled during active disease.

The chain is built from TRBV5-6 and TRBJ1-3; tentative D call: TRBD1 (6 bases). Per germline, CDR1 SGHDT and CDR2 YYEEEE. The CDR3 length is 15 residues. Trimming removed 3 bases from V and 0 bases from J, with 10 bases in between. The CDR3 DNA reads as TGTGCCAGCAGCTGGGACACCGGCTCTGGAAACACCATATATTTT. It is translated as CASSWDTGSGNTIYF.

DNA for the CDR3: TGTGCCACTCAGGGGGCGCGAGGCAATCAGCCCCAGCATTTT. Protein: CATQGARGNQPQHF. This chain links TRBV10-3 with TRBJ1-5; 8 nucleotides agree with TRBD1. The CDR3 spans 14 residues. V dropped 10 bases and J dropped 2; count of bases not matched to a gene: 7. Germline assignment: CDR1 ENHRY and CDR2 SYGVKD.

J is TRBJ2-1 and V is TRBV19, with no clear D. This CDR3 has 12 residues. Trimming removed 3 bases from V and 3 bases from J, with 3 bases in between. Germline V gene data show CDR1 as LNHDA and CDR2 as SQIVND (reference sequence). This CDR3 reads CASSINYNEQFF. CDR3 sequence (DNA): TGTGCCAGTAGTATCAACTACAATGAGCAGTTCTTC. Together with reference TRBV19 and TRBJ2-1, the CDR3 gives the full variable domain: DGGITQSPKYLFRKEGQNVTLSCEQNLNHDAMYWYRQDPGQGLRLIYYSQIVNDFQKGDIAEGYSVSREKKESFPLTVTSAQKNPTAFYLCASSINYNEQFFGPGTRLTVL.

A few counts support this clone. The chain has TRBV5-1 and TRBJ2-7, with D possibly being TRBD1 (5 bases). This CDR3 contains 13 residues. The germline CDR1 and CDR2 sequences are SGHRS and YFSETQ. V lost 1 base to trimming and J lost 7 bases, with 12 bases between them. The CDR3 sequence is CASSLQGLGEQYF. CDR3 coding DNA: TGCGCCAGCAGCTTGCAGGGTTTGGGGGAGCAGTACTTC.

The V gene is TRBV19, the J gene TRBJ1-1; TRBD1 matches 7 bases. Per germline, CDR1 LNHDA and CDR2 SQIVND (reference sequence). This CDR3 contains 14 residues. The ends lost 6 bases at V and 1 base at J; junction bases unmatched: 5. The CDR3 loop is CASRNRQGNTEAFF. In DNA, the CDR3 is TGTGCCAGTAGGAACAGACAGGGGAACACTGAAGCTTTCTTT.

This chain joins TRBV24-1 and TRBJ2-7; 12 bases are shared with TRBD2. CDR1 KGHDR and CDR2 SFDVKD come from the germline V gene. The CDR3 covers 15 residues. The V segment lost 7 bases and the J segment 3 bases; nucleotides outside the gene matches: 6. Here the CDR3 reads CATRTGLAGLYEQYF. CDR3 nucleotides: TGTGCCACCAGAACGGGACTAGCGGGCCTCTACGAGCAGTACTTC.

The chain links TRBV5-4 to TRBJ2-1; TRBD2 is a possible D gene (5 bases). Germline V gene lookup returns CDR1 SGHNT and CDR2 YYREEE (reference sequence). The CDR3 is made up of 14 amino acids. V lost 4 bases, J lost 5 bases, and 13 bases lay in between. The CDR3, as DNA: TGTGCCAGCAGCCCTAGACGAGCGGACAATGAGCAGTTCTTC. Translating gives CASSPRRADNEQFF.